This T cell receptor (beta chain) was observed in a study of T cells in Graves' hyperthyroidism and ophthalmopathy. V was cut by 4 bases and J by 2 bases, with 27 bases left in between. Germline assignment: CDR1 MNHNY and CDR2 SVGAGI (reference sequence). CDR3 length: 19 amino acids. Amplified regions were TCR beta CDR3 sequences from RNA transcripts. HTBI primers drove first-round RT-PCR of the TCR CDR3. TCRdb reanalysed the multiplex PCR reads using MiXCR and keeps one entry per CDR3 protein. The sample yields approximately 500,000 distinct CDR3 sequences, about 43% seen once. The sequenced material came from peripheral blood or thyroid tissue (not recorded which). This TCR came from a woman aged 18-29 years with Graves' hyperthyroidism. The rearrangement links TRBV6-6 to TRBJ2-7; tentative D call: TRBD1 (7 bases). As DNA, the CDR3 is TGTGCCAGCAGTTCGATCAGGGGGGCGCTTCCTTCACTTCCCTACGAGCAGTACTTC. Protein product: CASSSIRGALPSLPYEQYF.